These T cell receptor beta chains were read from a single sample in a study of blood T cell repertoires in COVID-19. Profiling relied on immunoSEQ multiplex PCR, and the TCRdb table lists in-frame clones only, not all of them. The sample yields about 160,000 clones, about 91% seen once. The sequenced sample was peripheral blood. These receptors originate from a woman aged 55-70 years who had recovered from COVID-19. Both conserved end residues are part of each CDR3. D genes are given only for firm matches.

V gene: TRBV19; D gene: TRBD1; J gene: TRBJ2-7; CDR3 protein: CASTGTGLGEQYF
V gene: TRBV7-9; D gene: .; J gene: TRBJ1-4; CDR3 protein: CASSPGTSNEKLFF
V gene: TRBV11-2; D gene: .; J gene: TRBJ2-1; CDR3 protein: CASSKNQGTYNEQFF
V gene: TRBV2; D gene: TRBD1; J gene: TRBJ1-2; CDR3 protein: CASSAGQGAWYGYTF
V gene: TRBV7-9; D gene: .; J gene: TRBJ1-4; CDR3 protein: CASSLEAGIGEKLFF
V gene: TRBV2; D gene: TRBD1; J gene: TRBJ1-5; CDR3 protein: CASSVQGFGNQPQHF
V gene: TRBV27; D gene: .; J gene: TRBJ2-3; CDR3 protein: CASSLTYTDTQYF
V gene: TRBV12-5; D gene: TRBD1; J gene: TRBJ1-2; CDR3 protein: CASGSDRDYGYTF
V gene: TRBV5-5; D gene: .; J gene: TRBJ1-2; CDR3 protein: CASSLRGTEGYTF
V gene: TRBV5-4; D gene: TRBD1; J gene: TRBJ2-2; CDR3 protein: CASSFWDRNTGELFF
V gene: TRBV10-3; D gene: .; J gene: TRBJ2-5; CDR3 protein: CAIRGSQGGETQYF
V gene: TRBV24-1; D gene: .; J gene: TRBJ2-3; CDR3 protein: CATSPAGLRTDTQYF
V gene: TRBV12-3/TRBV12-4; D gene: TRBD2; J gene: TRBJ2-1; CDR3 protein: CASTLRGDEQFF
V gene: TRBV11-2; D gene: .; J gene: TRBJ2-1; CDR3 protein: CASSPDRLVYNEQFF
V gene: TRBV5-1; D gene: TRBD1; J gene: TRBJ2-3; CDR3 protein: CASSAGPPGQGLNTQYF
V gene: TRBV12-3/TRBV12-4; D gene: .; J gene: TRBJ1-5; CDR3 protein: CASSLDSRQPQHF
V gene: TRBV6-6; D gene: TRBD2; J gene: TRBJ2-1; CDR3 protein: CASSPRGGRNEQFF
V gene: TRBV18; D gene: .; J gene: TRBJ2-2; CDR3 protein: CASSPRWDSLNTGELFF
V gene: TRBV5-4; D gene: .; J gene: TRBJ1-1; CDR3 protein: CASSREDWAYAFF
V gene: TRBV19; D gene: .; J gene: TRBJ1-2; CDR3 protein: CASAGSHRYGYTF
V gene: TRBV9; D gene: TRBD2; J gene: TRBJ2-2; CDR3 protein: CASSPSGTTNTGELFF
V gene: TRBV2; D gene: .; J gene: TRBJ1-2; CDR3 protein: CASSEGDAGTYGYTF
V gene: TRBV19; D gene: TRBD2; J gene: TRBJ2-1; CDR3 protein: CASQRGLAPTFDEQFF
V gene: TRBV6-4; D gene: TRBD1; J gene: TRBJ1-6; CDR3 protein: CASSGTTGGESPLHF
V gene: TRBV7-9; D gene: .; J gene: TRBJ2-5; CDR3 protein: CASSASQGRAETQYF
V gene: TRBV28; D gene: .; J gene: TRBJ1-5; CDR3 protein: CASSRRRGTFDSNQPQHF
V gene: TRBV5-1; D gene: .; J gene: TRBJ2-1; CDR3 protein: CASSADSPNRFF
V gene: TRBV9; D gene: .; J gene: TRBJ1-4; CDR3 protein: CASSVQGSSTNEKLFF